The clone carrying this T cell receptor (beta chain) was detected a few times. Its antigen is not known. The CDR3 runs to 14 residues. V lost 5 bases to trimming and J lost 1 base, with 12 bases between them. Germline V gene sequence: CDR1 LNHDA, CDR2 SQIVND (reference sequence). This record belongs to a study of T cell responses to AZD1222 COVID-19 vaccine. Study findings and constraints: Along spike, vaccine-associated CD4 TCRs were found throughout, with dominance at 160-218 and 743-854. The repertoires were collected only after the peak T cell response. The sample set comprised mostly white British donors with more females, and clonal diversity was possibly underestimated.

Samples with a second dose at about 4 or about 12 weeks were pooled together. Here immunoSEQ multiplex PCR was the method, and the copy in TCRdb shows in-frame clones only, minus some. This table holds around 150,000 clones, around nine tenths found once. The TCR comes from an adult who received the AZD1222 COVID-19 vaccine. Sequences were derived from peripheral blood, sampled 28 days after the second AZD1222 dose. J is TRBJ2-7 and V is TRBV19, with TRBD1 as a possible D gene (6 bases). Written as DNA, the CDR3 is TGTGCCAGTAGTCCGACAGGAATATCCTACGAGCAGTACTTC. Translation gives CASSPTGISYEQYF.